This T cell receptor beta chain was captured by sequencing in a study of T cell clones after liver transplantation. Across the study: In this trial, immunosuppression withdrawal was attempted within 2 years of liver transplant.

Deletions cut 1 base from V and 0 bases from J, with 13 bases between. The germline V gene has CDR1 SEHNR and CDR2 FQNEAQ (reference sequence). This CDR3 has 17 amino acids. The method was immunoSEQ multiplex PCR; TCRdb's version includes in-frame clones alone and lacks a portion of them. The table shows 53,000 or so clones, with around 85% occurring only once. This sequence joins TRBV7-9 and TRBJ2-1; TRBD2 is a possible D gene (5 bases). Sequenced material: CD4+ T cells from blood, taken before liver transplant. The receptor's source is a human donor who received a liver transplant. CDR3 amino acids: CASSLGLGVASYNEQFF. The DNA of the CDR3 is TGTGCCAGCAGCTTAGGTCTGGGAGTCGCCTCCTACAATGAGCAGTTCTTC.